Below, one T cell receptor (beta chain) is given with its context. Its antigen is unidentified. One end of the junction is discordant with germline, which a read error may explain. This sample was taken from a study of T cell repertoires in breast cancer. Study at large: Most of the 21 tumors had ER+/PR+ status. General study results and limits: Eight TRBV7 primers may have caused mispriming bias toward TRBV7 in shared TCRs. Varied nucleotide sequences encoding shared TCRs suggest antigen-driven selection and expansion. TCR overlap with tumor was around 7.4% in involved nodes and 2% in tumor-free nodes.

In germline, CDR1 is SGHTA, CDR2 FQGNSA. The CDR3 contains 14 residues. A second nested PCR with blocking oligonucleotides suppressed unpaired genes. One entry per CDR3 protein, called by TCRdb with MiXCR from the emulsion pairing reads. The sample lists around 790 distinct CDR3 sequences, roughly 30% seen once, with 20% to 30% in the top ten. An expanded emulsion RT-PCR with primers for all TCR V genes paired CD8+ T cell chains. The V gene is TRBV7-2, the J gene TRBJ1-1; D unclear. The TCR originated in a pool of human donors with breast cancer or a healthy control (not recorded which). Sequencing input: CD8+ T cells. The CDR3, as DNA: TGTGCCAGCAGCTTAGCTACCCCGGCGGCTGGAGCTCTCTTT. Amino acid sequence: CASSLATPAAGALF. The whole variable domain, filled in from reference TRBV7-2 and TRBJ1-1, reads GAGVSQSPSNKVTEKGKDVELRCDPISGHTALYWYRQSLGQGLEFLIYFQGNSAPDKSGLPSDRFSAERTGGSVSTLTIQRTQQEDSAVYLCASSLATPAAGALFGQGTRLTVV.